The text below deals with one T cell receptor (beta chain). The CDR3 length is 14 residues. Germline V gene data show CDR1 as PRHDT and CDR2 as FYEKMQ (reference sequence). These data belong to a study of T cell changes during pregnancy in multiple sclerosis. TCRdb keeps only in-frame clones here, not all; method: immunoSEQ multiplex PCR. The data contain approximately 88,000 clones, more than 90% of them singletons. Sequencing was performed on peripheral blood, taken in the second trimester of pregnancy. The receptor was derived from a female donor with multiple sclerosis, enrolled in a pregnancy study. This chain connects TRBV13 to TRBJ2-5, with a possible D match to TRBD2 (5 bases). The end of the DNA fits TRBJ2-7 better, so the J call may be wrong. The CDR3 reads CASSLRVSSYEQYF. As DNA, the CDR3 is TGTGCCAGCAGCTTGCGGGTCAGCTCCTACGAGCAGTACTTC.